This is a list of T cell receptor beta chains from one sample in a study of cytomegalovirus exposure and HLA in healthy donors. Sequenced by immunoSEQ multiplex PCR; TCRdb stores in-frame clones only, minus some. This sample has approximately 110,000 clones, with roughly 68% found just once. Sequenced: PBMCs. The source is a woman between 50 and 59 years old in good health and CMV-seropositive. Each CDR3 is given with its conserved first and last residue. Fields, in order: clone size, D gene, V gene, J gene, CDR3 protein, CDR3 DNA. The D gene is left open where the match is weak. Clone size, where shown, is once, few, many, or a class for clones that have expanded.

-	-	TRBV9	TRBJ2-1	CASSVEPGDNEQFF	TGTGCCAGCAGCGTAGAACCAGGCGACAATGAGCAGTTCTTC
-	TRBD1	TRBV6-5	TRBJ1-3	CASSRDSSGNTIYF	TGTGCCAGCAGCCGGGACAGCTCTGGAAACACCATATATTTT
few	-	TRBV4-2	TRBJ2-3	CASSHTLGASTDTQYF	TGTGCCAGCAGCCATACCCTAGGGGCAAGCACAGATACGCAGTATTTT
-	-	TRBV5-6	TRBJ1-6	CASSYGAGRGNSPLHF	TGTGCCAGCAGCTATGGTGCAGGGCGTGGGAATTCACCCCTCCACTTT
-	-	TRBV28	TRBJ1-4	CASSQRGTTEKLFF	TGTGCCAGCAGCCAAAGGGGTACAACTGAAAAACTGTTTTTT
few	TRBD2	TRBV4-3	TRBJ2-2	CASSQEASGGGKVGELFF	TGCGCCAGCAGCCAAGAAGCTAGCGGGGGGGGGAAGGTGGGGGAGCTGTTTTTT
few	TRBD1	TRBV10-3	TRBJ2-2	CAIRGGQGGDAGELFF	TGTGCCATCAGGGGGGGACAGGGGGGAGACGCCGGGGAGCTGTTTTTT
few	-	TRBV7-3	TRBJ2-1	CASREGRGDEQFF	TGTGCCAGCAGGGAGGGAAGGGGCGATGAGCAGTTCTTC
-	-	TRBV6-5	TRBJ2-2	CASPPGTSRTGELFF	TGTGCCTCCCCCCCCGGGACTTCCAGGACCGGGGAGCTGTTTTTT
-	-	TRBV10-3	TRBJ1-1	CAISESMEGRGRAFF	TGTGCCATCAGTGAGTCGATGGAGGGAAGGGGTCGGGCTTTCTTT
-	TRBD1	TRBV12-5	TRBJ1-5	CASGLVGDSISNQPQHF	TGTGCTAGTGGTTTGGTAGGGGACAGCATTAGCAATCAGCCCCAGCATTTT
-	-	TRBV5-4	TRBJ2-7	CASSLEPGLSSYEQYF	TGTGCCAGCAGCTTGGAGCCGGGACTCAGCTCCTACGAGCAGTACTTC
-	TRBD1	TRBV5-1	TRBJ2-7	CASSLGQGWDEQYF	TGCGCCAGCAGCTTAGGACAGGGGTGGGACGAGCAGTACTTC
-	TRBD1	TRBV5-1	TRBJ1-2	CASSIWTGGDANYGYTF	TGCGCCAGCAGCATTTGGACAGGGGGCGACGCTAACTATGGCTACACCTTC
-	TRBD1	TRBV25-1	TRBJ1-2	CASSEKQGLSHGYTF	TGTGCTAGCAGTGAAAAACAGGGGTTAAGCCATGGCTACACCTTC
-	-	TRBV18	TRBJ1-1	CASRQGGTEAFF	TGTGCCAGCCGGCAGGGAGGGACTGAAGCTTTCTTT
-	TRBD1	TRBV7-2	TRBJ2-6	CASSSQGVGANVLTF	TGTGCCAGCAGCTCACAGGGGGTCGGGGCCAACGTCCTGACTTTC
-	-	TRBV6-6	TRBJ1-1	CASKTDFGRGDTEAFF	TGTGCCAGCAAAACGGATTTTGGACGCGGGGACACTGAAGCTTTCTTT
-	TRBD1	TRBV6-5	TRBJ1-2	CASSYYRQGSYGYTF	TGTGCCAGCAGTTACTATCGACAGGGTAGCTATGGCTACACCTTC
-	-	TRBV11-2	TRBJ2-7	CTSSLRDSFEQYF	TGTACCAGCAGCTTGAGGGATAGTTTCGAGCAGTACTTC
-	-	TRBV19	TRBJ2-7	CASSIDRGYEQYF	TGTGCCAGTAGCATCGACAGAGGCTACGAGCAGTACTTC
once	TRBD1	TRBV7-2	TRBJ2-1	CASSHIRQGRREQFF	TGTGCCAGCAGCCACATCCGACAGGGTAGAAGGGAGCAGTTCTTC
-	TRBD1	TRBV11-2	TRBJ1-1	CASLRSPQGAGTEAFF	TGTGCCAGCCTCCGAAGTCCCCAGGGGGCGGGCACTGAAGCTTTCTTT
few	-	TRBV4-1	TRBJ2-1	CASSQERGAGDEQFF	TGCGCCAGCAGCCAAGAACGGGGGGCCGGCGATGAGCAGTTCTTC
-	TRBD1	TRBV5-1	TRBJ1-5	CASSPTGGRQPQHF	TGCGCCAGCAGCCCGACAGGGGGTCGGCAGCCCCAGCATTTT
-	TRBD1	TRBV18	TRBJ2-7	CASSRTGGGDEQYF	TGTGCCAGCTCACGGACAGGGGGCGGGGACGAGCAGTACTTC
few	TRBD2	TRBV7-3	TRBJ2-3	CASSGGGATDTQYF	TGTGCCAGCAGCGGCGGGGGGGCAACAGATACGCAGTATTTT
-	-	TRBV6-6	TRBJ1-5	CASSYSAGDGNQPQHF	TGTGCCAGCAGTTACTCCGCAGGTGATGGAAATCAGCCCCAGCATTTT
-	-	TRBV5-4	TRBJ2-7	CASSSAGIKADEQYF	TGTGCCAGCAGCTCGGCCGGGATAAAGGCGGACGAGCAGTACTTC
-	TRBD1	TRBV7-9	TRBJ2-2	CASSSTRDRVTGELFF	TGTGCCAGCAGCTCGACCCGGGACAGGGTCACCGGGGAGCTGTTTTTT
-	-	TRBV9	TRBJ1-4	CASSVGGGSSNEKLFF	TGTGCCAGCAGCGTAGGCGGGGGAAGCTCTAATGAAAAACTGTTTTTT
few	-	TRBV6-6	TRBJ1-2	CASRDGPTGGYTF	TGTGCCAGCAGGGACGGGCCTACGGGAGGCTACACCTTC
-	TRBD2	TRBV5-4	TRBJ2-1	CASSGGLGGEYEQFF	TGTGCCAGCAGCGGCGGACTAGGTGGAGAATATGAGCAGTTCTTC
-	-	TRBV13	TRBJ1-6	CASSLSQSSYNSPLHF	TGTGCCAGCAGCTTATCACAGAGCTCCTATAATTCACCCCTCCACTTT
-	TRBD1	TRBV13	TRBJ1-4	CASSFKGTGANEKLFF	TGTGCCAGCAGCTTTAAAGGAACAGGGGCTAATGAAAAACTGTTTTTT
-	TRBD1	TRBV5-6	TRBJ2-7	CASNYRQGLYEQYF	TGTGCCAGCAACTACCGACAGGGCCTGTACGAGCAGTACTTC
-	-	TRBV11-3	TRBJ2-7	CASSLVGGAPYEQYF	TGTGCCAGCAGCTTAGTGGGGGGGGCTCCCTACGAGCAGTACTTC